The 24 T cell receptor beta chains reported below all come from one sample, sequenced in a study of CXCR3-negative and CXCR3-positive naive CD8 T cells. The libraries of TRB cDNA were constructed through 5' RACE using UMI labels. TCRdb reprocessed the 5' RACE reads, with one entry per CDR3 protein and no DNA. The table for this sample gives about 98,000 distinct CDR3 sequences. Study results and limitations: TRB CDR3 hydrophobicity was greater in CXCR3-positive naive cells than in CXCR3-negative naive cells.

These receptors have no identified antigens. The sequenced sample consisted of naive CXCR3+ CD8+ T cells from blood. Subset specified: CD45RO-CCR7+CD27+CD95- naive CD8+ T cells expressing CXCR3 (TNR3+). All receptors come from a human donor in good health. Some clones in this sample may be carry-over from other donors' samples.

This rearrangement joins TRBV20-1 to TRBJ2-5; TCRdb lists TRBD2, though no DNA is available to test this call. Germline loops: CDR1 DFQATT, CDR2 SNEGSKA (reference sequence). CDR3 length: 18 residues. The CDR3 region is CSARDPGLAGACQETQYF.

The CDR3 is CASSQGRKGTDTQYF. This sequence joins TRBV4-3 and TRBJ2-3; TCRdb gives TRBD1 as the D gene, but with no DNA this cannot be confirmed. CDR3 length: 15 amino acids. From germline, CDR1 is LGHNA and CDR2 YSLEER.

The chain has TRBV7-8 and TRBJ2-5; the D gene TCRdb calls, TRBD2, cannot be checked with no DNA. CDR1 SGHVS and CDR2 FQNEAQ come from the germline V gene. This CDR3 spans 15 amino acids. The CDR3 sequence: CASSAGGGDGETQYF.

The chain employs TRBV5-5 and TRBJ2-1; TCRdb's assignment of TRBD1 cannot be checked, as there is no DNA. This CDR3 contains 15 residues. Germline CDR1 SGHKS, CDR2 YYEKEE (reference sequence). CDR3 amino acids: CASSLAGGHGNEQFF.

V is TRBV7-6 and J is TRBJ2-5. CDR3 length: 15 amino acids. Germline V gives CDR1 SGHVS, CDR2 FNYEAQ. The CDR3 sequence is CASSLDLYGQETQYF.

This chain uses TRBV6-2 or TRBV6-3 with TRBJ2-7; there is no DNA to check the TCRdb D call of TRBD2. This CDR3 region has 19 residues. Germline CDR1 and CDR2: MNHEY and SVGEGT. CDR3 loop: CASTTDDITRTKQYYEQYF.

This chain uses TRBV12-3 or TRBV12-4 with TRBJ2-5; checking the TCRdb D call of TRBD1 is not possible without DNA. The CDR3 has 14 residues. CDR3 residues: CASSGTGKGETQYF.

The rearrangement uses TRBV6-6 and TRBJ1-5; there is no DNA to check the TCRdb D call of TRBD1. The V gene's germline CDR1 is MNHNY and CDR2 SVGAGI (reference sequence). CDR3 length: 16 amino acids. The CDR3: CASSYSMGQLDQPQHF.

The V gene is TRBV6-2 or TRBV6-3, the J gene TRBJ2-3. From germline, CDR1 is MNHEY and CDR2 SVGEGT. The CDR3 has 15 residues. CDR3 loop: CASSYSAGSTDTQYF.

The rearrangement joins TRBV7-2 to TRBJ2-5; with no DNA, the TCRdb D assignment of TRBD1 cannot be verified. Per the germline V gene, CDR1 is SGHTA and CDR2 is FQGNSA. The CDR3 sequence is 17 residues long. The CDR3 reads CASSLSVDRGPSVTQYF.

This CDR3 is CSVEDWMALRYEQYF. V gene TRBV29-1 combines with J gene TRBJ2-7; TCRdb's D call of TRBD2 is untestable without DNA. CDR1 and CDR2 (germline): SQVTM, ANQGSEA. The CDR3 extends over 15 amino acids.

CDR3 sequence reads: CASSREDRGENTEAFF. The chain links TRBV21-1 to TRBJ1-1; TCRdb names TRBD1, which stays unverified in the absence of DNA. TRBV21-1 is a pseudogene segment. The CDR3 covers 16 residues.

The chain couples TRBV2 to TRBJ2-3; without DNA, the TCRdb call of TRBD1 cannot be checked. The CDR3 sequence is 19 residues long. Germline loops: CDR1 SNHLY, CDR2 FYNNEI. CDR3 sequence: CASSKNTPRDTLAADTQYF.

J is TRBJ2-3 and V is TRBV28; TCRdb gives TRBD2 as the D gene, but with no DNA this cannot be confirmed. The CDR3 is 15 residues long. The germline V gene has CDR1 MDHEN and CDR2 SYDVKM. CDR3 amino acids: CASTFSSPSTDTQYF.

V is TRBV5-1 and J is TRBJ2-2; the D call from TCRdb, TRBD1, cannot be confirmed without DNA. From germline, CDR1 is SGHRS and CDR2 YFSETQ. The CDR3 runs to 15 residues. This chain's CDR3 is CASSLGQGATGKLFF.

This chain links TRBV29-1 with TRBJ2-2; TCRdb returns TRBD1, unconfirmable since there is no DNA. Per the germline V gene, CDR1 is SQVTM and CDR2 is ANQGSEA. There are 13 residues in the CDR3. The CDR3 sequence: CSATGRNTGELFF.

The chain uses TRBV11-2 and TRBJ2-3; no DNA is available, so the TRBD2 call from TCRdb remains unchecked. There are 16 residues in the CDR3. Per germline, CDR1 SGHAT and CDR2 FQNNGV. The CDR3 loop reads CASSLPRAEEGDTQYF.

The chain uses TRBV15 and TRBJ2-7. CDR1 is LNHNV and CDR2 is YYDKDF in the germline V gene (reference sequence). The CDR3 runs to 14 residues. The CDR3 loop is CATSRDQGGYEQYF.

V gene TRBV21-1 combines with J gene TRBJ2-5; TCRdb designates TRBD1, a call that cannot be tested without DNA. TRBV21-1 is marked as a pseudogene. The CDR3 sequence is 13 residues long. CDR3 sequence: CASRTDPQETQYF.

This chain uses TRBV20-1 with TRBJ2-7. The CDR3 totals 11 residues. CDR1 and CDR2 from the germline V gene are DFQATT and SNEGSKA (reference sequence). The CDR3 region is CSAIDTYEQYF.

The rearrangement joins TRBV13 to TRBJ2-7. CDR3 size: 16 residues. CDR1 and CDR2 (germline): PRHDT, FYEKMQ (reference sequence). The CDR3 sequence is CASSLGVGTVQYEQYF.

V usage is TRBV5-6 and J usage is TRBJ2-5; TCRdb's assignment of TRBD1 cannot be checked, as there is no DNA. This CDR3 has 15 amino acids. CDR1 and CDR2 from the germline V gene are SGHDT and YYEEEE. The CDR3: CASSWVGTREETQYF.

CDR3 region: CSVLGTSGRAYEQYF. The genes are TRBV29-1 and TRBJ2-7; TCRdb designates TRBD2, a call that cannot be tested without DNA. The germline gives CDR1 SQVTM, CDR2 ANQGSEA. This CDR3 spans 15 amino acids.

The chain links TRBV28 to TRBJ2-5; TCRdb's assignment of TRBD1 cannot be checked, as there is no DNA. Germline V CDR1 and CDR2: MDHEN, SYDVKM. This CDR3 spans 15 amino acids. CDR3 sequence reads: CASSLQGAKKETQYF.